What follows is one T cell receptor (beta chain) and its context. Its target is not known. The data originate from a study of T cells in tuberculosis. Study-level points and caveats: The TCR-beta difference was not significant; alpha differences partly reflected length. Active tuberculosis cases were adults; controls were adolescents. Active tuberculosis TCR-alpha repertoires lay closer to GMM-specific TCRs than IGRA-negative controls, suggesting clonal expansion.

Adolescents were screened for latent TB by skin test and IGRA. The CDR3 covers 13 residues. Germline-derived CDR1 and CDR2 are GTSNPN and SVGIG (reference sequence). V lost 0 bases to trimming and J lost 4 bases, with 9 bases between them. TCRdb's copy holds only in-frame clones and misses some; the assay was immunoSEQ multiplex PCR. Of 25,000 to 35,000 clones detected, roughly 92% appear once; the ten largest clones hold 7% to 8%. This chain connects TRBV30 to TRBJ1-2; D might be TRBD1 (6 bases). The sample comprised PBMCs. The clonotype originates from a donor aged 10-30 years with latent tuberculosis or without tuberculosis infection. Some clones in this sample may be carry-over from other donors' samples. Here the CDR3 DNA reads TGTGCCTGGAGTGTACAGGGCAGCTATGGCTACACCTTC. Protein: CAWSVQGSYGYTF.